The present TCR beta chain was sequenced within a study of cytomegalovirus exposure and HLA in healthy donors. Primers for the PCR totalled 60 Vbeta and 13 Jbeta. The assay was immunoSEQ multiplex PCR, and TCRdb's table has in-frame clones only and misses some. The data show roughly 71,000 clones, and the top ten clones hold over 4%. A remark on this clone: The antigen is not known.

Germline lookup yields CDR1 MNHNS and CDR2 SASEGT. This CDR3 contains 12 residues. V was cut by 7 bases and J by 8 bases, with 14 bases left in between. Findings and caveats of the study: The authors excluded some V segments, including TRBV6-2 and TRBV6-3, as indistinguishable. When presence/absence was analysed, sequencing depth was taken to be roughly uniform across donors.

The sequencing input was PBMCs. The V and J genes are TRBV6-1 and TRBJ2-5, with a tentative D call TRBD1 (6 bases). The origin of this receptor is a woman aged 40 to 50 in good health and CMV-seropositive. CDR3 in amino acids: CASTGQWSTQYF. CDR3 DNA: TGTGCCAGCACAGGACAGTGGAGTACCCAGTACTTC.